Shown below are 26 T cell receptor beta chains from a single sample sequenced in a study of blood T cell repertoires in COVID-19. Produced via immunoSEQ multiplex PCR; TCRdb's table is partial and in-frame only. The sample lists 350,000 to 450,000 clones; around 88% were seen once. The material sequenced was peripheral blood. These receptors were obtained from a woman in her sixties with COVID-19, enrolled during active disease.

V gene TRBV12-3 or TRBV12-4 combines with J gene TRBJ1-5, with 7 bases fitting TRBD1. The CDR3 extends over 13 amino acids. V lost 5 bases to trimming and J lost 4 bases; unmatched junction nucleotides: 2. CDR3 amino acids: CASSPTGNQPQHF. For the CDR3, the DNA is TGTGCCAGCAGTCCGACAGGGAATCAGCCCCAGCATTTT.

This clone was observed a few times. The J gene is TRBJ2-2, the V gene TRBV5-1, with D possibly matching TRBD1 (5 bases). The germline gives CDR1 SGHRS, CDR2 YFSETQ. V gave up 8 bases and J gave up 5 bases, with 19 bases separating them. This CDR3 is 15 amino acids long. CDR3 protein: CASAVGAPITGELFF. In DNA form, the CDR3 reads TGCGCCAGTGCCGTTGGGGCGCCCATAACCGGGGAGCTGTTTTTT.

The rearrangement uses TRBV6-5 and TRBJ2-7; the match to TRBD1 covers 9 bases. CDR3 size: 13 residues. V shed 4 bases and J 7 bases; nucleotides not matched to a gene: 5. Germline loops: CDR1 MNHEY, CDR2 SVGAGI. CDR3 sequence reads: CASSSTGGMEQYF. The CDR3 DNA reads TGTGCCAGCAGTTCCACAGGGGGCATGGAGCAGTACTTC.

This clone was found once. The chain uses TRBV10-3 and TRBJ1-5; possibly TRBD1 for D (6 bases). Between the trimmed V and J ends, which lost 7 bases and 5 bases, there was a span of 12 bases. Germline CDR1 and CDR2: ENHRY and SYGVKD. The CDR3 is 13 amino acids. Here the CDR3 DNA reads TGTGCCATCACTAGGGGGGGCGATCAGCCCCAGCATTTT. This encodes CAITRGGDQPQHF.

This sequence joins TRBV4-2 and TRBJ1-2; TRBD1 might be the D (6 bases). This CDR3 is 15 amino acids long. V was pared by 3 bases and J by 4 bases, with 15 bases between. The germline V gene encodes CDR1 LGHNA and CDR2 YNFKEQ. CDR3 residues: CASSHLPGGTYGYTF. DNA for the CDR3: TGTGCCAGCAGCCACCTACCTGGGGGCACCTATGGCTACACCTTC.

This sequence joins TRBV3-1 (or the pseudogene TRBV3-2) and TRBJ2-2, with 8 bases fitting TRBD2. J was trimmed by 0 bases and V by 3 bases; bases with no gene match: 0. CDR3 length: 15 residues. Germline V gene data show CDR1 as LGHDT and CDR2 as YNNKEL (reference sequence). The DNA for the CDR3 is TGTGCCAGCAGCCAGACTAGCGCGAACACCGGGGAGCTGTTTTTT. As protein: CASSQTSANTGELFF.

The chain uses TRBV7-2 and TRBJ1-1, with a tentative D call TRBD1 (6 bases). V lost 1 base to trimming and J lost 3 bases, with 9 bases between them. This CDR3 contains 14 residues. CDR1 and CDR2 from the germline V gene are SGHTA and FQGNSA. The chain's CDR3 is CASSLVRTDTEAFF. In DNA form, the CDR3 reads TGTGCCAGCAGCTTAGTAAGGACAGACACTGAAGCTTTCTTT.

The chain couples TRBV2 to TRBJ2-7; possible D gene TRBD1, 6 bases. The germline V gene has CDR1 SNHLY and CDR2 FYNNEI. The CDR3 extends over 16 amino acids. The germline V and J ends were trimmed by 2 bases and 0 bases, with 14 bases remaining between them. The CDR3 loop reads CASSELGAGISYEQYF. The CDR3, as DNA: TGTGCCAGCAGTGAATTGGGGGCCGGGATCTCCTACGAGCAGTACTTC.

This clone occurred once. This chain links TRBV21-1 with TRBJ1-2; whether TRBD1, the table's D call, matches the DNA was not checked. TRBV21-1 is labeled a pseudogene. This CDR3 contains 13 residues. The CDR3 region has the DNA TGTGCCAGCAGCAGGCCGGGACAGGATGGCTACACCTTC. Translating it yields CASSRPGQDGYTF.

J is TRBJ1-6 and V is TRBV7-2; 7 bases fit TRBD1. This CDR3 comprises 14 residues. Looked up from germline, CDR1 is SGHTA and CDR2 is FQGNSA. J gave up 7 bases and V 5 bases, and 5 bases lay outside the gene matches. The CDR3 protein is CASSPGQRNSPLHF. CDR3 coding DNA: TGTGCCAGCAGCCCGGGACAGAGGAATTCACCCCTCCACTTT.

The chain employs TRBV24-1 and TRBJ2-3; 14 bases align to TRBD2. V dropped 3 bases and J dropped 8; count of bases not matched to a gene: 6. Germline V CDR1 and CDR2: KGHDR, SFDVKD. This CDR3 has 16 amino acids. This CDR3 reads CATSDGTSGGRGTQYF. DNA of the CDR3: TGTGCCACCAGTGATGGGACTAGCGGGGGCCGTGGTACGCAGTATTTT.

With regard to this clone: The identical CDR3 is also encoded by other nucleotide sequences in the sample. The chain combines TRBV6-6 with TRBJ1-2; 9 bases map to TRBD1. Germline assignment: CDR1 MNHNY and CDR2 SVGAGI (reference sequence). Losses at the gene ends were 6 bases for V and 2 bases for J; bases not matched to a gene: 4. The CDR3 extends over 14 amino acids. The CDR3 here is CASSGQGLNYGYTF. CDR3 nucleotide sequence: TGTGCCAGCAGCGGACAGGGGTTGAACTATGGCTACACCTTC.

The genes are TRBV4-1 and TRBJ1-4, with D perhaps matching TRBD1 (6 bases). From germline, CDR1 is MGHRA and CDR2 YSYEKL. This CDR3 spans 16 amino acids. V was clipped by 3 bases and J by 2 bases, with 13 bases between them. The CDR3 is CASSHPVRGTNEKLFF. CDR3 nucleotides: TGCGCCAGCAGCCACCCAGTCAGGGGCACTAATGAAAAACTGTTTTTT.

This clone showed up just once. The sample contains more than one DNA sequence encoding this CDR3. The gene calls are TRBV7-9 and TRBJ2-7; TRBD1 matches at 9 bases. This CDR3 is built from 14 residues. Germline V gene lookup returns CDR1 SEHNR and CDR2 FQNEAQ (reference sequence). V lost 3 bases to trimming and J lost 3 bases; unmatched junction nucleotides: 3. The CDR3 DNA reads as TGTGCCAGCAGCTTCCCGACAGGGGGCTACGAGCAGTACTTC. Protein product: CASSFPTGGYEQYF.

The V and J genes are TRBV10-3 and TRBJ1-4; perhaps TRBD1 as D (5 bases). V lost 3 bases, J lost 4 bases, and 9 bases lay in between. CDR3 size: 14 residues. Germline values: CDR1 ENHRY, CDR2 SYGVKD. CDR3 amino acids: CAISESGINEKLFF. Written as DNA, the CDR3 is TGTGCCATCAGTGAATCAGGGATTAATGAAAAACTGTTTTTT.

This chain joins TRBV20-1 and TRBJ1-2, with D unresolved. CDR1 and CDR2 from the germline V gene are DFQATT and SNEGSKA (reference sequence). The CDR3 runs 11 residues. V lost 3 bases and J 7 bases, leaving 9 bases between the germline ends. In DNA, the CDR3 is TGCAGTGCTAGTATGGGAGTTGGCTACACCTTC. Amino acids: CSASMGVGYTF.

This clone has just one count. The V gene is TRBV6-5, the J gene TRBJ1-4; D might be TRBD1 (6 bases). The CDR3 length is 15 residues. Trimming removed 6 bases at V and 4 bases at J, with 15 bases between. Germline V gene data show CDR1 as MNHEY and CDR2 as SVGAGI. The CDR3 DNA follows: TGTGCCAGCAGGGCAGGGGCCAGACGTAATGAAAAACTGTTTTTT. Amino acids: CASRAGARRNEKLFF.

The V call is TRBV7-3, the J call TRBJ1-1, with a weak D call TRBD1 (6 bases). Germline CDR1 is SGHTA and CDR2 is FQGTGA. This CDR3 comprises 13 residues. The V end was cut by 5 bases, the J end by 4 bases, with 11 bases between. In nucleotides, the CDR3 is TGTGCCAGCAGCAATGGGGGGGCCACTGAAGCTTTCTTT. This translates into CASSNGGATEAFF.

The rearrangement joins TRBV12-3 or TRBV12-4 to TRBJ2-7; a weak D match, TRBD2 (5 bases). V lost 4 bases and J 5 bases, leaving 9 bases between the germline ends. CDR3 length: 12 residues. The CDR3 spells CASSSPGNEQYF. Written as DNA, the CDR3 is TGTGCCAGCAGTTCTCCGGGAAACGAGCAGTACTTC.

The rearrangement links TRBV27 to TRBJ2-3; D may be TRBD2 (5 bases). Germline CDR1 reads MNHEY; CDR2 reads SMNVEV (reference sequence). V shed 2 bases and J shed 5 bases, with 11 bases lying between them. The CDR3 contains 14 residues. CDR3 protein: CASSLVGRGDTQYF. CDR3 bases: TGTGCCAGCAGTTTAGTTGGCCGGGGAGATACGCAGTATTTT.

CDR3 loop: CASSPSRIPSLHF. The CDR3, as DNA: TGTGCCAGCAGCCCCTCCAGGATTCCGTCCCTCCACTTT. V gene TRBV3-1 (or the pseudogene TRBV3-2) combines with J gene TRBJ1-6; D is unresolved. This CDR3 comprises 13 residues. Deletions cut 4 bases from V and 14 bases from J, with 15 bases between. Germline CDR1 reads LGHDT; CDR2 reads YNNKEL (reference sequence).

This chain connects TRBV7-9 to TRBJ1-2; 8 bases are shared with TRBD1. J was trimmed by 3 bases and V by 3 bases; bases with no gene match: 3. The CDR3 covers 14 residues. Germline V gives CDR1 SEHNR, CDR2 FQNEAQ (reference sequence). The CDR3 sequence is CASSFQGADYGYTF. CDR3 coding DNA: TGTGCCAGCAGCTTTCAGGGGGCGGACTATGGCTACACCTTC.

This clone was observed once. The chain has TRBV27 and TRBJ2-5, with 7 bases lining up with TRBD1. V trimming: 5 bases; J trimming: 5 bases; junction bases outside the gene matches: 11. The CDR3 is made up of 15 amino acids. CDR1 is MNHEY and CDR2 is SMNVEV in the germline V gene (reference sequence). The CDR3 nucleotides are TGTGCCAGCAGTCAAGGGCAGGGGGTAGGGGAGACCCAGTACTTC. Encoded protein: CASSQGQGVGETQYF.

This clone was counted only a few times. The J gene is TRBJ2-2, the V gene TRBV4-1; 7 bases fit TRBD1. J lost 3 bases, V lost 5 bases, and 9 bases had no gene match. Germline values: CDR1 MGHRA, CDR2 YSYEKL. The CDR3 consists of 16 residues. CDR3 amino acids: CASSFHRGSDTGELFF. In DNA, the CDR3 is TGCGCCAGCAGCTTTCACAGGGGTTCGGACACCGGGGAGCTGTTTTTT.

This chain uses TRBV5-1 with TRBJ1-4; D is uncertain. CDR3 length equals 13 residues. Trimming left V 2 bases short and J 4 bases short, with 6 bases between. Germline values: CDR1 SGHRS, CDR2 YFSETQ. CDR3 loop: CASSLQLNEKLFF. The CDR3 DNA is TGCGCCAGCAGCTTACAGCTTAATGAAAAACTGTTTTTT.

The V gene is TRBV19, the J gene TRBJ1-6; TRBD1 might be the D (5 bases). Germline assignment: CDR1 LNHDA and CDR2 SQIVND (reference sequence). This CDR3 is 12 amino acids long. Trimming cost V 7 bases and J 8 bases, with 9 bases left between them. The CDR3 nucleotides are TGTGCCAGTAAAACAGGAGATTCACCCCTCCACTTT. This sequence encodes CASKTGDSPLHF.